What follows are 9 T cell receptor beta chains derived from one specimen sequenced in a study of cytomegalovirus exposure and HLA in healthy donors. Both 60 Vbeta primers and 13 Jbeta primers went into the PCR. Only in-frame clones appear in the TCRdb table, and some are missing; sequencing was by immunoSEQ multiplex PCR. There are a few hundred thousand clones in the sample; about 74% occur only once, and 1.8% lies in the top ten. Source material: PBMCs. The origin of the receptors is a woman aged 25 to 45 in good health and CMV-seronegative.

The rearrangement joins TRBV19 to TRBJ1-1; 11 bases map to TRBD1. J gave up 4 bases and V 10 bases, and 8 bases lay outside the gene matches. Germline V gives CDR1 LNHDA, CDR2 SQIVND (reference sequence). The length of the CDR3 is 14 residues. The CDR3 sequence is CATEAGTGGTEAFF. The CDR3 DNA reads as TGTGCCACCGAGGCCGGGACAGGGGGCACTGAAGCTTTCTTT.

The CDR3 loop reads CAWSGDRAHEQFF. In DNA form, the CDR3 reads TGTGCCTGGAGCGGGGACAGGGCCCATGAGCAGTTCTTC. The rearrangement uses TRBV30 and TRBJ2-1; 9 bases align to TRBD1. The CDR3 runs to 13 residues. V was pared by 3 bases and J by 8 bases, with 5 bases of the junction left unmatched. Germline V gene lookup returns CDR1 GTSNPN and CDR2 SVGIG (reference sequence).

As for this clone: At one end the junction does not follow the germline gene, possibly because of a read error. CDR3 region: CSSSLPQGVVNTEAFF. CDR3 coding DNA: TGTTCCAGCAGCTTACCGCAGGGTGTGGTGAACACTGAAGCTTTCTTT. The rearrangement uses TRBV7-9 and TRBJ1-1; TRBD1 might be the D (5 bases). Germline V CDR1 and CDR2: SEHNR, FQNEAQ (reference sequence). The CDR3 spans 16 residues.

This chain links TRBV6-5 with TRBJ1-5, with D maybe TRBD1 (5 bases). Germline CDR1 reads MNHEY; CDR2 reads SVGAGI. The CDR3 is 15 amino acids. With 5 bases removed from V and 2 bases from J, the gap between germline ends came to 13 bases. In DNA, the CDR3 is TGTGCCAGCAGTCTAGACAGAGGAGGCAATCAGCCCCAGCATTTT. Amino acid sequence: CASSLDRGGNQPQHF.

The V call is TRBV7-2, the J call TRBJ2-1, with 8 bases that match TRBD2. V was pared by 3 bases and J by 0 bases, with 13 bases of the junction left unmatched. Germline CDR1 SGHTA, CDR2 FQGNSA. This CDR3 contains 19 residues. This CDR3 reads CASSFQWSGGASSYNEQFF. CDR3 nucleotides: TGTGCCAGCAGCTTCCAGTGGTCGGGAGGGGCGAGCTCCTACAATGAGCAGTTCTTC.

The J gene is TRBJ2-7, the V gene TRBV5-1, with 12 bases aligning to TRBD2. The V gene's germline CDR1 is SGHRS and CDR2 YFSETQ. V trimming: 5 bases; J trimming: 3 bases; junction bases outside the gene matches: 6. This CDR3 has 15 residues. The DNA of the CDR3 is TGCGCCAGCAGACCCCGGACTAGCGGGGTCTACGAGCAGTACTTC. Its protein is CASRPRTSGVYEQYF.

The CDR3 spells CASSFQGANTEAFF. CDR3 bases: TGTGCCAGCAGCTTCCAGGGGGCAAACACTGAAGCTTTCTTT. The chain couples TRBV9 to TRBJ1-1, with 8 bases identical to TRBD1. The germline V gene encodes CDR1 SGDLS and CDR2 YYNGEE. The CDR3 covers 14 residues. Unmatched junction bases numbered 4, after V lost 4 bases and J lost 2 bases.

The J gene is TRBJ2-1, the V gene TRBV14; unclear D gene. Deletions cut 0 bases from V and 6 bases from J, with 6 bases between. CDR3 size: 13 residues. Germline V gives CDR1 SGHDN, CDR2 FVKESK. The CDR3 spells CASSQDLSNEQFF. The CDR3 DNA sequence: TGTGCCAGCAGCCAAGATCTTAGCAATGAGCAGTTCTTC.

CDR3 sequence reads: CASSSLAGPNTGELFF. The CDR3 DNA follows: TGTGCCAGCAGCTCACTAGCGGGTCCGAACACCGGGGAGCTGTTTTTT. The chain uses TRBV11-2 and TRBJ2-2; TRBD2 agrees at 9 bases. The V gene end was trimmed by 4 bases and the J gene end by 0 bases; junction bases not matched to a gene: 3. Per the germline V gene, CDR1 is SGHAT and CDR2 is FQNNGV. CDR3 length: 16 residues.